The present entry profiles one T cell receptor (beta chain) with its context. Antigen specificity is unknown. This sample is part of a study of cytomegalovirus exposure and HLA in healthy donors. The PCR contained 60 Vbeta and 13 Jbeta primers. Here immunoSEQ multiplex PCR was the method, and the copy in TCRdb shows in-frame clones only, minus some. The sample contains about 130,000 clones, roughly 77% of which appear only once. Trimming cost V 4 bases and J 3 bases; bases outside gene matches: 7. This CDR3 is 14 amino acids long. The germline CDR1 and CDR2 sequences are SGHDT and YYEEEE. Study results and caveats: Association of 15,000 to 20,000 TCR beta sequences with HLA alleles was found at 0.05 false discovery rate in a later analysis. Cytomegalovirus-associated status was assigned to 164 TCR beta chains.

The sequenced sample was PBMCs. This sequence was found in a man aged 25 to 45 in good health and CMV-seronegative. V and J are TRBV5-6 and TRBJ2-7; TRBD2 agrees at 7 bases. The CDR3 coding sequence is TGTGCCAGCAGCGCGGGGGTGGGGGGCTACGAGCAGTACTTC. As protein: CASSAGVGGYEQYF. The entire variable domain, with the rest obtained from reference TRBV5-6 and TRBJ2-7, is as follows: DAGVTQSPTHLIKTRGQQVTLRCSPKSGHDTVSWYQQALGQGPQFIFQYYEEEERQRGNFPDRFSGHQFPNYSSELNVNALLLGDSALYLCASSAGVGGYEQYFGPGTRLTVT.